This entry lists 29 T cell receptor beta chains sequenced from one sample in a study of CD8 T cells in Susac syndrome. Random-hexamer reverse transcription was applied to roughly 0.5 to 1 ug RNA. Each CDR3 protein is one row after TCRdb ran MiXCR on the immunoSEQ multiplex PCR reads. Here the sample spans roughly 150,000 distinct CDR3 sequences, nearly 97% being singletons. Sequenced: CD8+ T cells from PBMCs. These receptors all come from a human donor with multiple sclerosis.

The chain employs TRBV30 and TRBJ2-3; a possible D gene is TRBD2 (6 bases). Germline CDR1 is GTSNPN and CDR2 is SVGIG (reference sequence). With 0 bases removed from V and 5 bases from J, the gap between germline ends came to 12 bases. The CDR3 runs 14 residues. The CDR3 nucleotides are TGTGCCTGGAGTGTAGTCGGAGGGCTAGATACGCAGTATTTT. Translating gives CAWSVVGGLDTQYF.

The CDR3 sequence: CSATGTPYYEQYF. Here the CDR3 DNA reads TGCAGTGCTACGGGGACACCCTACTACGAGCAGTACTTC. V and J are TRBV20-1 and TRBJ2-7, with a possible D match to TRBD1 (6 bases). Germline V gene lookup returns CDR1 DFQATT and CDR2 SNEGSKA (reference sequence). The CDR3 contains 13 residues. Trimming took 4 bases from V and 3 from J, leaving 13 bases between them.

This chain links TRBV12-3 or TRBV12-4 with TRBJ2-7; perhaps TRBD1 as D (5 bases). This CDR3 has 12 amino acids. The V gene lost 6 bases and the J gene lost 3 bases, with 9 bases spanning the gap. This CDR3 is CASRLDSYEQYF. In DNA, the CDR3 is TGTGCCAGCAGACTCGACAGCTACGAGCAGTACTTC.

The V call is TRBV12-3 or TRBV12-4, the J call TRBJ1-1; D uncertain. This CDR3 comprises 13 residues. Trimming stripped 4 bases from V and 6 bases from J, with 12 bases between. CDR3 sequence: CASSSGETAEAFF. The CDR3 coding sequence is TGTGCCAGCAGTTCAGGAGAAACTGCTGAAGCTTTCTTT.

The rearrangement links TRBV7-9 to TRBJ2-5; D is unresolved. The CDR3 is made up of 14 amino acids. V lost 2 bases and J 2 bases, leaving 9 bases between the germline ends. CDR1 and CDR2 from the germline V gene are SEHNR and FQNEAQ (reference sequence). CDR3 protein: CASSLSPPQETQYF. In DNA form, the CDR3 reads TGTGCCAGCAGCTTATCACCGCCTCAAGAGACCCAGTACTTC.

The chain combines TRBV2 with TRBJ1-1, with D tentatively TRBD1 (6 bases). V shed 1 base and J shed 7 bases, with 13 bases lying between them. This CDR3 region has 14 residues. CDR1 is SNHLY, CDR2 FYNNEI, per germline. In DNA, the CDR3 is TGTGCCAGCAGTGAAGTAGGGGGATCGGGTGAAGCTTTCTTT. Amino acid sequence: CASSEVGGSGEAFF.

The chain links TRBV5-6 to TRBJ1-6; TRBD1 matches at 8 bases. Trimming cost V 3 bases and J 6 bases; bases outside gene matches: 5. CDR3 length: 15 amino acids. CDR1 is SGHDT, CDR2 YYEEEE, per germline. CDR3 coding DNA: TGTGCCAGCAGCTCCCAGGGGGCCCTTAATTCACCCCTCCACTTT. It specifies CASSSQGALNSPLHF. Looking up the rest from reference TRBV5-6 and TRBJ1-6 gives the full variable domain: DAGVTQSPTHLIKTRGQQVTLRCSPKSGHDTVSWYQQALGQGPQFIFQYYEEEERQRGNFPDRFSGHQFPNYSSELNVNALLLGDSALYLCASSSQGALNSPLHFGNGTRLTVT.

The chain couples TRBV13 to TRBJ2-1; D is ambiguous. Trimming removed 3 bases from V and 6 bases from J, with 9 bases in between. Germline V gene sequence: CDR1 PRHDT, CDR2 FYEKMQ (reference sequence). This CDR3 region has 13 residues. CDR3 in DNA: TGTGCCAGCAGCTTGGGGAACAGCAATGAGCAGTTCTTC. Residues: CASSLGNSNEQFF.

CDR3 amino acids: CASSSTSGGLHHYEQYV. CDR3 DNA: TGTGCCAGCAGCTCGACTAGCGGGGGGCTACACCACTACGAGCAGTACGTC. The rearrangement joins TRBV7-9 to TRBJ2-7; 13 nucleotides match TRBD2. From germline, CDR1 is SEHNR and CDR2 FQNEAQ (reference sequence). This CDR3 contains 17 residues. V shed 4 bases, J shed 3 bases, and the junction held 9 bases outside the gene matches.

This chain connects TRBV20-1 to TRBJ2-3; 8 positions match TRBD2. CDR3 length equals 14 residues. Germline assignment: CDR1 DFQATT and CDR2 SNEGSKA (reference sequence). V lost 3 bases and J lost 0; bases outside the gene matches: 2. CDR3 residues: CSARSGGSTDTQYF. CDR3 DNA sequence: TGCAGTGCTAGGAGCGGGGGAAGCACAGATACGCAGTATTTT.

This chain connects TRBV30 to TRBJ1-3; no clear D. Per the germline V gene, CDR1 is GTSNPN and CDR2 is SVGIG (reference sequence). Between the trimmed V and J ends, which lost 6 bases and 8 bases, there was a span of 8 bases. The CDR3 spans 10 residues. This CDR3 reads CACDRDTIYF. The CDR3 DNA sequence: TGTGCCTGTGACCGGGACACCATATATTTT.

This clonotype was seen once. This chain links TRBV29-1 with TRBJ1-1; the D gene is possibly TRBD1 (5 bases). V was cut by 5 bases and J by 0 bases, with 7 bases left in between. The CDR3 sequence is 12 residues long. Germline values: CDR1 SQVTM, CDR2 ANQGSEA. The CDR3: CSVLQVNTEAFF. Written as DNA, the CDR3 is TGCAGCGTTTTACAGGTGAACACTGAAGCTTTCTTT. Complete variable domain (other parts from reference TRBV29-1 and TRBJ1-1): SAVISQKPSRDICQRGTSLTIQCQVDSQVTMMFWYRQQPGQSLTLIATANQGSEATYESGFVIDKFPISRPNLTFSTLTVSNMSPEDSSIYLCSVLQVNTEAFFGQGTRLTVV.

The V and J genes are TRBV7-8 and TRBJ2-5, with no clear D. Trimming took 5 bases from V and 5 from J, leaving 12 bases between them. CDR1 is SGHVS and CDR2 is FQNEAQ in the germline V gene. The length of the CDR3 is 13 residues. This chain's CDR3 is CASSLTSAETQYF. CDR3 nucleotide sequence: TGTGCCAGCAGCCTAACCTCGGCCGAGACCCAGTACTTC.

The chain recombines TRBV4-1 with TRBJ1-2; D unclear. Trimming cost V 0 bases and J 3 bases, with 11 bases left between them. The CDR3 is 15 amino acids. From germline, CDR1 is MGHRA and CDR2 YSYEKL. DNA of the CDR3: TGCGCCAGCAGCCAAGAGGGTCCGGCGGACTATGGCTACACCTTC. Amino acid sequence: CASSQEGPADYGYTF.

The chain uses TRBV30 and TRBJ2-3; perhaps TRBD1 as D (5 bases). The V end lost 5 bases, the J end lost 3 bases, and 12 bases lay between the germline ends. The CDR3 has 13 amino acids. Germline V gives CDR1 GTSNPN, CDR2 SVGIG (reference sequence). CDR3 loop: CAWVAGSTDTQYF. The CDR3 coding sequence is TGTGCCTGGGTGGCAGGGTCAACAGATACGCAGTATTTT.

The chain links TRBV13 to TRBJ2-1; weak D call: TRBD2 (7 bases). CDR3 length equals 15 residues. Trimming took 0 bases from V and 8 from J, leaving 14 bases between them. CDR1 is PRHDT and CDR2 is FYEKMQ in the germline V gene (reference sequence). CDR3 region: CASSLGGGAEDEQFF. CDR3 sequence (DNA): TGTGCCAGCAGCTTAGGAGGGGGGGCCGAGGATGAGCAGTTCTTC. The full variable domain, rest sourced from reference TRBV13 and TRBJ2-1, is AAGVIQSPRHLIKEKRETATLKCYPIPRHDTVYWYQQGPGQDPQFLISFYEKMQSDKGSIPDRFSAQQFSDYHSELNMSSLELGDSALYFCASSLGGGAEDEQFFGPGTRLTVL.

V is TRBV20-1 and J is TRBJ2-7; 13 positions agree with TRBD2. The V gene end was trimmed by 0 bases and the J gene end by 3 bases; junction bases not matched to a gene: 5. CDR1 is DFQATT, CDR2 SNEGSKA, per germline (reference sequence). The CDR3 extends over 16 amino acids. Here the CDR3 reads CSARDTSGGAHYEQYF. Written as DNA, the CDR3 is TGCAGTGCTAGAGATACTAGCGGGGGGGCCCACTACGAGCAGTACTTC.

The chain links TRBV29-1 to TRBJ2-3; 10 bases are a match to TRBD1. CDR3 length: 17 amino acids. Germline assignment: CDR1 SQVTM and CDR2 ANQGSEA. V trimming: 1 base; J trimming: 2 bases; junction bases outside the gene matches: 9. The CDR3 is CSVEGVLDRGDTDTQYF. In DNA form, the CDR3 reads TGCAGCGTTGAAGGCGTCCTGGACAGGGGGGACACAGATACGCAGTATTTT.

J is TRBJ1-2 and V is TRBV19, with TRBD1 matching 7 bases. The germline V gene encodes CDR1 LNHDA and CDR2 SQIVND (reference sequence). The CDR3 has 16 amino acids. With V trimmed by 4 bases and J by 9 bases, 17 bases remained unmatched. The CDR3 coding sequence is TGTGCCAGTAGTACGACCGACAGGGACGGTGGAATGAGCTACACCTTC. Its protein product is CASSTTDRDGGMSYTF.

The genes are TRBV13 and TRBJ1-6, with 7 nucleotides matching TRBD1. Germline assignment: CDR1 PRHDT and CDR2 FYEKMQ (reference sequence). After removal of 5 bases from V and 5 bases from J, the junction contained 9 bases not matched to a gene. This CDR3 has 16 amino acids. The CDR3 reads CASSQEGTVNNSPLHF. The CDR3 DNA follows: TGTGCCAGCAGCCAGGAGGGGACAGTGAATAATTCACCCCTCCACTTT.

A remark on this clonotype: One end of the junction fails to match germline, which may point to a read error. The chain links TRBV27 to TRBJ1-1, with D possibly matching TRBD1 (5 bases). CDR3 length equals 15 residues. Germline V CDR1 and CDR2: MNHEY, SMNVEV (reference sequence). CDR3 amino acids: CASSPRGAGNTEAFF. DNA of the CDR3: TGTGCCAGCAGTCCCCGAGGGGCGGGGAACACTGAGGCTTTCTTT.

This chain uses TRBV7-9 with TRBJ2-3; 9 bases fit TRBD1. Germline CDR1 and CDR2: SEHNR and FQNEAQ (reference sequence). V lost 6 bases and J lost 0; bases outside the gene matches: 7. This CDR3 is built from 16 residues. CDR3 sequence reads: CASRPRTGESTDTQYF. The CDR3 DNA is TGTGCCAGCAGACCTCGGACAGGGGAAAGCACAGATACGCAGTATTTT.

This clonotype was seen a single time. This sequence joins TRBV29-1 and TRBJ2-2, with TRBD2 matching 7 bases. CDR3 length equals 17 residues. V was pared by 4 bases and J by 1 base, with 12 bases of the junction left unmatched. Germline V gene data show CDR1 as SQVTM and CDR2 as ANQGSEA. The CDR3 DNA reads TGCAGCGTTGTCTCATCATGGCTAGCGGAGAACACCGGGGAGCTGTTTTTT. It translates to CSVVSSWLAENTGELFF.

This chain uses TRBV27 with TRBJ2-7, with unresolved D. Germline lookup yields CDR1 MNHEY and CDR2 SMNVEV (reference sequence). The CDR3 contains 14 residues. Between the trimmed V and J ends, which lost 5 bases and 1 base, there was a span of 12 bases. The CDR3 loop is CASSGNMGSYEQYV. In DNA form, the CDR3 reads TGTGCCAGCAGTGGGAACATGGGATCCTACGAGCAGTACGTC.

This chain connects TRBV27 to TRBJ1-1; D is perhaps TRBD1 (5 bases). Germline CDR1 is MNHEY and CDR2 is SMNVEV (reference sequence). The germline V and J ends were trimmed by 5 bases and 1 base, with 14 bases remaining between them. This CDR3 comprises 15 residues. Written as DNA, the CDR3 is TGTGCCAGCAGTCCTCTCCCAACAGGGAACACTGAAGCTTTCTTT. Translated: CASSPLPTGNTEAFF.

The CDR3 protein is CASSPPGGRDTDTQYF. The CDR3 DNA follows: TGTGCCAGCTCACCGCCGGGGGGTCGCGACACAGATACGCAGTATTTT. The chain links TRBV18 to TRBJ2-3; 7 bases are a match to TRBD2. Germline lookup yields CDR1 KGHSH and CDR2 LQKENI. This CDR3 contains 16 residues. J gave up 2 bases and V 3 bases, and 8 bases lay outside the gene matches.

This clonotype appeared a few times. The chain is built from TRBV11-2 and TRBJ1-2, with a possible D match to TRBD1 (5 bases). CDR1 SGHAT and CDR2 FQNNGV come from the germline V gene. The CDR3 runs 13 residues. With 4 bases removed from V and 4 bases from J, the gap between germline ends came to 10 bases. DNA for the CDR3: TGTGCCAGCAGCTCTGGGACTGCCTATGGCTACACCTTC. This gives the protein CASSSGTAYGYTF.

This chain uses TRBV7-9 with TRBJ2-5; D is unclear. The V gene's germline CDR1 is SEHNR and CDR2 FQNEAQ (reference sequence). With 9 bases removed from V and 4 bases from J, the gap between germline ends came to 18 bases. CDR3 length: 14 residues. CDR3 sequence: CASARTASGETQYF. DNA for the CDR3: TGTGCCAGTGCCAGGACGGCGTCCGGAGAGACCCAGTACTTC.

This chain uses TRBV7-9 with TRBJ2-7, with no clear D. The CDR3 covers 17 residues. V lost 2 bases and J lost 3, with 20 bases in between. Germline CDR1 and CDR2: SEHNR and FQNEAQ (reference sequence). The CDR3 nucleotides are TGTGCCAGCAGCTTAACCCTGGGCCCCTTTGAGAGCTACGAGCAGTACGTC. This translates into CASSLTLGPFESYEQYV.